This T cell receptor beta chain was recovered during a study of blood T cell repertoires in COVID-19. Generated by immunoSEQ multiplex PCR, the TCRdb table keeps only in-frame clones and is missing some. This sample has around 270,000 clones, with 65% to 90% found just once. This clone was detected only once. CDR1 is LNHDA, CDR2 SQIVND, per germline (reference sequence). The CDR3 sequence is 14 residues long. The ends lost 6 bases at V and 7 bases at J; junction bases unmatched: 10. The specimen was peripheral blood. The genes are TRBV19 and TRBJ1-2; 8 nucleotides agree with TRBD1. This TCR derives from a man aged 25 to 40 with active or convalescent COVID-19. The DNA for the CDR3 is TGTGCCAGTAGGTCAGGGGGCGCACTGGGTGGCTACACCTTC. This gives the protein CASRSGGALGGYTF. The variable domain in full, with the rest retrieved from reference TRBV19 and TRBJ1-2, is DGGITQSPKYLFRKEGQNVTLSCEQNLNHDAMYWYRQDPGQGLRLIYYSQIVNDFQKGDIAEGYSVSREKKESFPLTVTSAQKNPTAFYLCASRSGGALGGYTFGSGTRLTVV.